This TCR beta chain was documented in a study of Graves' ophthalmopathy and Graves' hyperthyroidism. Across the whole study: By definition, stable hyperthyroidism involved no ophthalmopathy within 18 months of follow-up. Study results and caveats: For separating ophthalmopathy from stable hyperthyroidism, a 13-signature model gave 87.88% sensitivity and about 80% specificity.

RNA transcripts were the template, and TCR beta CDR3 regions were amplified from them. An initial RT-PCR round employing HTBI primers preceded a second-round multiplex PCR. Via MiXCR, TCRdb re-called the multiplex PCR reads, giving one row per CDR3 protein. The profile shows 450,000 to 600,000 distinct CDR3 sequences, just under 40% of them singletons. On this clonotype: Its antigen remains unidentified.

Germline loops: CDR1 SGHDN, CDR2 FVKESK. The V segment lost 8 bases and the J segment 2 bases; nucleotides outside the gene matches: 14. The CDR3 totals 17 residues. Sequencing input: peripheral blood or thyroid tissue (not recorded which). The V and J genes are TRBV14 and TRBJ2-2; 7 bases agree with TRBD1. The sequence came from an adult man with Graves' hyperthyroidism. CDR3 region: CASGQWSTGVNTGELFF. For the CDR3, the DNA is TGTGCCAGCGGGCAATGGTCAACAGGGGTTAACACCGGGGAGCTGTTTTTT.